The entry that follows covers one T cell receptor (beta chain) sequence. Its antigen is not yet known. One base away there is no much larger clone; base qualities are not given. Mismatch repair deficiency was established in every enrolled patient by polymerase chain reaction or immunohistochemistry. TCR sequencing was performed for a few patients who responded to pembrolizumab therapy. The phase II trial prospectively tested pembrolizumab PD-1 blockade in advanced mismatch repair-deficient cancers regardless of tissue of origin. Peripheral blood T cell samples were serially collected before and at multiple times after PD-1 blockade was started. Blood sampling times were reported as weeks after the first pembrolizumab dose. The CDR3 sequence holds 15 residues, the cysteine and phenylalanine included. CDR3 DNA only is kept here, 45 bases in frame from base 1. The V end loses 6 bases and the J end loses 4 bases, and a stretch of 18 bases separates them. CDR1 and CDR2 were assigned from the germline V gene as MNHEY and SVGAGI.

The library was built by means of the immunoSEQ multiplex PCR assay. TCRdb obtained this table from immuneACCESS and retained in-frame rearrangements with V and J assigned. These tables miss some clones; where compared with another copy, unresolved V genes account for less than half of the shortfall, and the remainder is unexplained. The sample has 56,000 or so clones on record, 81% of them singletons. The ten largest clones represent about 8.3% of the sample. This record comes from a study of PD-1 blockade in mismatch repair-deficient tumors (dated by TCRdb to about 2017). About the investigation overall: Between late 2013 and September 2016, the trial enrolled 65 to 95 consecutive patients with roughly eleven types of mismatch repair-deficient cancer, all of whom had received prior treatment and were progressing. Tumor-associated T cell clones in the peripheral blood of patients responding to PD-1 blockade were tracked using deep sequencing of TCR CDR3 regions. Results the study describes overall, beyond this receptor: Clones residing in the tumor, which were often undetectable in blood before treatment, expanded quickly after pembrolizumab and then contracted, generally before radiologic responses.

The receptor was isolated from an adult with mismatch repair-deficient cancer. Sequences were derived from peripheral blood, sampled around 19 weeks after starting pembrolizumab. The rearranged segments are TRBV6-5 and TRBJ1-1, with no D gene named confidently. The nucleotide sequence is TGTGCCAGCAGCCCTGGACCCCGGGAGACCACTGAAGCTTTCTTT. This gives the protein CASSPGPRETTEAFF.